This record concerns one T cell receptor beta chain sequence. This entry belongs to a study of blood T cell repertoires in COVID-19. Overall study: PBMCs, B-cell-depleted T cells, or T cells provided the cDNA or gDNA that made up the material.

Trimming took 3 bases from V and 8 from J; bases not matched to a gene: 2. From germline, CDR1 is SGHDT and CDR2 YYEEEE. This CDR3 is 13 amino acids long. The method was immunoSEQ multiplex PCR; TCRdb's version includes in-frame clones alone and lacks a portion of them. Of over 400,000 clones listed, 80% to 90% are singletons. The chain combines TRBV5-6 with TRBJ1-4, with TRBD1 matching 9 bases. The sequence derives from a human donor in a cohort sampled during active COVID-19. The material sequenced was peripheral blood. The CDR3 DNA is TGTGCCAGCAGCTCGGGACAGGGCGAAAAACTGTTTTTT. This translates into CASSSGQGEKLFF.